Sequencing of this T cell receptor beta chain was carried out in a study of control samples from healthy donors and cancer patients. This CDR3 is 9 amino acids long. The V end was cut by 7 bases, the J end by 10 bases, with 10 bases between. Germline CDR1 SQVTM, CDR2 ANQGSEA. Sequencing was performed with immunoSEQ multiplex PCR; in TCRdb, only in-frame clones are kept and a portion is missing. Of tens of thousands of clones listed, approximately 84% are singletons. The source is a man between 70 and 80 years old with lung cancer. The chain carries TRBV29-1 and TRBJ1-1, with no clear D. Input material: PBMCs. The CDR3 DNA sequence: TGCAGCGCATCTAGCACAGCTTTCTTT. Translation gives CSASSTAFF. Together with reference TRBV29-1 and TRBJ1-1, the CDR3 gives the full variable domain: SAVISQKPSRDICQRGTSLTIQCQVDSQVTMMFWYRQQPGQSLTLIATANQGSEATYESGFVIDKFPISRPNLTFSTLTVSNMSPEDSSIYLCSASSTAFFGQGTRLTVV.